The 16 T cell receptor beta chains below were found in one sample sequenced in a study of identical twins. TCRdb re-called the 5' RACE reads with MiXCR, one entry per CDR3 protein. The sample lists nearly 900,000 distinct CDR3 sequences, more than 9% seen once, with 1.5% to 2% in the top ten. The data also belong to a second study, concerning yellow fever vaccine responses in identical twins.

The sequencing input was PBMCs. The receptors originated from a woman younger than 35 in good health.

CDR3 in DNA: TGTGCCAGCAGTCTGACCGGGTCGGGCGGAGAGACCCAGTACTTC. It translates to CASSLTGSGGETQYF. This chain connects TRBV6-1 to TRBJ2-5; unclear D gene. CDR1 and CDR2 (germline): MNHNS, SASEGT. This CDR3 spans 15 amino acids. Trimming pared 5 bases from V and 4 bases from J, leaving 17 bases between.

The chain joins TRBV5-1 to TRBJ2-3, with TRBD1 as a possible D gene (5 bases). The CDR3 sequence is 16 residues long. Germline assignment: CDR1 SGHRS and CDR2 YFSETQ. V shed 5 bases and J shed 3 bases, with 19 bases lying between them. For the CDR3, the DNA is TGCGCCAGCAGAGCTGAGTTAGGGGTTGTAACAGATACGCAGTATTTT. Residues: CASRAELGVVTDTQYF. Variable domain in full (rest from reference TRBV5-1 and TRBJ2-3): KAGVTQTPRYLIKTRGQQVTLSCSPISGHRSVSWYQQTPGQGLQFLFEYFSETQRNKGNFPGRFSGRQFSNSRSEMNVSTLELGDSALYLCASRAELGVVTDTQYFGPGTRLTVL.

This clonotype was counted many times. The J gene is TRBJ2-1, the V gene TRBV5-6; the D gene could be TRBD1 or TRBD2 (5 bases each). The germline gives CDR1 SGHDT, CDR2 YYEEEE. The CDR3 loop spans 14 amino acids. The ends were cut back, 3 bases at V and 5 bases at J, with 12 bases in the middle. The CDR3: CASSSVGTHNEQFF. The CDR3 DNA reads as TGTGCCAGCAGCTCAGTGGGGACCCACAATGAGCAGTTCTTC.

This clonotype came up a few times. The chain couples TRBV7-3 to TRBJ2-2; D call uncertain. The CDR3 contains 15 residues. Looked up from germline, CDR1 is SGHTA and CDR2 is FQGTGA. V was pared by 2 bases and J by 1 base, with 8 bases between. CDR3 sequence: CASSLGPLNTGELFF. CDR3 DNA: TGTGCCAGCAGCTTAGGCCCACTGAACACCGGGGAGCTGTTTTTT.

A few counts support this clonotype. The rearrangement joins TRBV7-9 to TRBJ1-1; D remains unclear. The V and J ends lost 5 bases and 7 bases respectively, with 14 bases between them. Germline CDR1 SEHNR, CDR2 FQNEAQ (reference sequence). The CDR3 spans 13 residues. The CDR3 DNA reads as TGTGCCAGCAGCCCACCAACCGGGATTGAAGCTTTCTTT. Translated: CASSPPTGIEAFF. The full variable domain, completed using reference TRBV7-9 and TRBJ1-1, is DTGVSQNPRHKITKRGQNVTFRCDPISEHNRLYWYRQTLGQGPEFLTYFQNEAQLEKSRLLSDRFSAERPKGSFSTLEIQRTEQGDSAMYLCASSPPTGIEAFFGQGTRLTVV.

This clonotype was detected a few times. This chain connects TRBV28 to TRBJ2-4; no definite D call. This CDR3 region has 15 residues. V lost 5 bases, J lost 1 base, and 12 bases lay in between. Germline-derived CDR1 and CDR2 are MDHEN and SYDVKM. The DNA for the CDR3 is TGTGCCAGCAGTCCCTGGGTGAGGGCCAAAAACATTCAGTACTTC. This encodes CASSPWVRAKNIQYF.

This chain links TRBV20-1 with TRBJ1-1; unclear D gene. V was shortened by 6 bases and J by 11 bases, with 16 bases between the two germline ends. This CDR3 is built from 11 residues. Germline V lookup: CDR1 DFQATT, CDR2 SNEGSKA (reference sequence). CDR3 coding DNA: TGCAGTGCCCCAGACGGGGTGGGTGCTTTCTTT. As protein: CSAPDGVGAFF.

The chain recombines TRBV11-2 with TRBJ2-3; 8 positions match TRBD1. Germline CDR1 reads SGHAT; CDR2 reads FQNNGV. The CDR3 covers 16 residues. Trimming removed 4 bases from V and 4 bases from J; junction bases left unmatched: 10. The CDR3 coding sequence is TGTGCCAGCAGCTCGCGACAGGGGTCTTTAGCAGATACGCAGTATTTT. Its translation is CASSSRQGSLADTQYF.

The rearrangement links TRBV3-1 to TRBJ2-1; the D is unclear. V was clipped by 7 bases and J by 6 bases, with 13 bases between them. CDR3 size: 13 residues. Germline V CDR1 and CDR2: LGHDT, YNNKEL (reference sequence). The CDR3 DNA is TGTGCCAGCACCCCCGGATTCGGCAATGAGCAGTTCTTC. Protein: CASTPGFGNEQFF.

The CDR3 loop reads CSARRGAGIYNEQFF. CDR3 in DNA: TGCAGTGCAAGGAGGGGGGCGGGGATCTACAATGAGCAGTTCTTC. The gene calls are TRBV20-1 and TRBJ2-1, with D possibly called TRBD1 or TRBD2 (6 bases each). Trimming took off 6 bases at V and 3 bases at J, with 18 bases between the two ends. Germline V gives CDR1 DFQATT, CDR2 SNEGSKA (reference sequence). This CDR3 is built from 15 residues.

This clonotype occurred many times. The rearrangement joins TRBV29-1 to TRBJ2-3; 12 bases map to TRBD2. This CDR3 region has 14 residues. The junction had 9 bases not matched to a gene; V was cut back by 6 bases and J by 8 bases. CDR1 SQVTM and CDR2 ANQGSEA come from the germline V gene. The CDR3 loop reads CSVTTSGSRVTQYF. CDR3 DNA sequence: TGCAGCGTCACGACTAGCGGGAGTCGAGTTACGCAGTATTTT.

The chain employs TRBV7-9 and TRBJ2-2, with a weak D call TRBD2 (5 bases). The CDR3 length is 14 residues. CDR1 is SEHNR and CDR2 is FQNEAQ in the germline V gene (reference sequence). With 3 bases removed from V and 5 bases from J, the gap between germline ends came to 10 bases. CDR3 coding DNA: TGTGCCAGCAGCTTGAGGGAAGAAACCGGGGAGCTGTTTTTT. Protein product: CASSLREETGELFF.

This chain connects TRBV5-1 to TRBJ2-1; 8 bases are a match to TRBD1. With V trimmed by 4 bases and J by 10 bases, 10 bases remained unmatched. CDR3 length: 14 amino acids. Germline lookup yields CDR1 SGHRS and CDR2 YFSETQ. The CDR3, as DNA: TGCGCCAGCAGCCAGGGGGCGGTTTTGGGCGAGCAGTTCTTC. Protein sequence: CASSQGAVLGEQFF.

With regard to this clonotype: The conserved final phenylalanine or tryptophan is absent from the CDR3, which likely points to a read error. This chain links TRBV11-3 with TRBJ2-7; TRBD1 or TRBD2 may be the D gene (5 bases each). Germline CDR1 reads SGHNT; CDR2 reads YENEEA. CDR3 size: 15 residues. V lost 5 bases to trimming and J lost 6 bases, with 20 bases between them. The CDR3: CASSGAGAMNGEQYS. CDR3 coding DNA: TGTGCCAGCAGCGGCGCCGGGGCTATGAACGGCGAGCAGTACTCC.

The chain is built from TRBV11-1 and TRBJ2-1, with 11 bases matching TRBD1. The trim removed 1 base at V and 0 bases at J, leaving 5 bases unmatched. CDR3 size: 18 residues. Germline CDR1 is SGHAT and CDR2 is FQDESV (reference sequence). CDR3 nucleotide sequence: TGTGCCAGCAGCTTAGACCCCGGGACAGGGGGCTCCTACAATGAGCAGTTCTTC. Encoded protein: CASSLDPGTGGSYNEQFF.

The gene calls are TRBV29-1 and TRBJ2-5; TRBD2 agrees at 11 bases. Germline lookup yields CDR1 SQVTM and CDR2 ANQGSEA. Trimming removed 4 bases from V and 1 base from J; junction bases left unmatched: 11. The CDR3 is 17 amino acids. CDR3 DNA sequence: TGCAGCGTTGTTAGTTTTCGGCTAGCGGGAGGCCAAGAGACCCAGTACTTC. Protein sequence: CSVVSFRLAGGQETQYF.